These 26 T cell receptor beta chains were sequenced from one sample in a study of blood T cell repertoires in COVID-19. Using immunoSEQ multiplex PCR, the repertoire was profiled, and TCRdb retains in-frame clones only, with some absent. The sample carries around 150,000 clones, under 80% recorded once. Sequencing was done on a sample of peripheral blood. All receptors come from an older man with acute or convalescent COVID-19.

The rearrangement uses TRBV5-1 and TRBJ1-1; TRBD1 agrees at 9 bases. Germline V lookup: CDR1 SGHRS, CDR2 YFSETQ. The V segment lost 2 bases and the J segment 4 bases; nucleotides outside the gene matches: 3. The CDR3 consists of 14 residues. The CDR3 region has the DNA TGCGCCAGCAGCTTACAGGGGGCCGGCACTGAAGCTTTCTTT. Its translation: CASSLQGAGTEAFF.

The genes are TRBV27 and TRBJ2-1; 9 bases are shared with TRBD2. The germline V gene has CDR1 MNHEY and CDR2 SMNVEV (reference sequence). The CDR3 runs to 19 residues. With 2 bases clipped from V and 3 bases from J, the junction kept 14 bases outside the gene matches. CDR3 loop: CASSLERARREGLYNEQFF. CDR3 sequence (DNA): TGTGCCAGCAGTTTAGAACGGGCGCGGCGGGAGGGCCTCTACAATGAGCAGTTCTTC.

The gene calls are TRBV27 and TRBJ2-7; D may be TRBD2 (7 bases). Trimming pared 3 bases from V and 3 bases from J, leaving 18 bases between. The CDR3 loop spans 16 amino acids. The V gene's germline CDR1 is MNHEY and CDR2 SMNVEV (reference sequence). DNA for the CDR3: TGTGCCAGCAGTTTCGGAGGTGGGGGGGCTTACTACGAGCAGTACTTC. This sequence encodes CASSFGGGGAYYEQYF.

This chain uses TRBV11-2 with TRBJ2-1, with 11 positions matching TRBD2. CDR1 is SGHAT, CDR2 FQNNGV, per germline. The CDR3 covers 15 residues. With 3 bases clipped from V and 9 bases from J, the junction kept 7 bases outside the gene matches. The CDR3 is CASSLGVAGGLEQFF. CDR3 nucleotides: TGTGCCAGCAGCTTGGGAGTAGCGGGGGGGCTTGAGCAGTTCTTC.

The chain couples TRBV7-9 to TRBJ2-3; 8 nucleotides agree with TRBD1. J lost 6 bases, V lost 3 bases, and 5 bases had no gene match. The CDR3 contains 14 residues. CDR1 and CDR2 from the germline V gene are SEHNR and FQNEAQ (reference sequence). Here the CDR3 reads CASSFRTGWDTQYF. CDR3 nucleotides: TGTGCCAGCAGCTTTCGGACAGGGTGGGATACGCAGTATTTT.

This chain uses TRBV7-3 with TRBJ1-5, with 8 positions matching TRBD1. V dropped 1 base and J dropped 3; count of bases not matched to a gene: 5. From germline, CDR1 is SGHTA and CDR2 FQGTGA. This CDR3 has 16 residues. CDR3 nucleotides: TGTGCCAGCAGCTTAATCTGGACAGGGTCCAATCAGCCCCAGCATTTT. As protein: CASSLIWTGSNQPQHF.

This CDR3 reads CASSFYSYEQYF. In DNA form, the CDR3 reads TGTGCCAGCAGCTTTTACTCCTACGAGCAGTACTTC. The chain has TRBV5-5 and TRBJ2-7; D unresolved. Trimming left V 2 bases short and J 0 bases short, with 3 bases between. The V gene's germline CDR1 is SGHKS and CDR2 YYEKEE (reference sequence). The CDR3 length is 12 residues.

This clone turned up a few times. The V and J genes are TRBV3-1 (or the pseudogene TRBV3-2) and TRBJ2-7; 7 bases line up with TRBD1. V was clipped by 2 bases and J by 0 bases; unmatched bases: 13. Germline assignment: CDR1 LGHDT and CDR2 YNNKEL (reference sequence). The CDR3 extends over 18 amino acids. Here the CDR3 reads CASSQFLSSGTDSYEQYF. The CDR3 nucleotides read TGTGCCAGCAGCCAATTTCTCAGCTCCGGGACAGACTCCTACGAGCAGTACTTC.

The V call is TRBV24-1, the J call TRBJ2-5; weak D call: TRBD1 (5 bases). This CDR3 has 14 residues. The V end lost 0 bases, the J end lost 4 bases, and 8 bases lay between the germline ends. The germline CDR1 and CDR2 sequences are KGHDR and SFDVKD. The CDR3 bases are TGTGCCACCAGTGATTTGGCCCAGGGAGAGACCCAGTACTTC. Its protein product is CATSDLAQGETQYF.

The CDR3 protein is CASSHSGGWENEQFF. The CDR3 DNA reads TGTGCCAGCAGCCATAGCGGGGGGTGGGAGAATGAGCAGTTCTTC. The chain has TRBV3-1 (or the pseudogene TRBV3-2) and TRBJ2-1; TRBD2 agrees at 10 bases. CDR3 length: 15 residues. In germline, CDR1 is LGHDT, CDR2 YNNKEL (reference sequence). V trimming: 3 bases; J trimming: 7 bases; junction bases outside the gene matches: 6.

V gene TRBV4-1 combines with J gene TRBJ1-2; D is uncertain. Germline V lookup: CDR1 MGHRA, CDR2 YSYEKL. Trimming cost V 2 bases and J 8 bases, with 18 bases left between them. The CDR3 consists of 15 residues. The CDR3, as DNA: TGCGCCAGCAGCCAAATGTACGAACGGGGTGACGGCTACACCTTC. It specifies CASSQMYERGDGYTF.

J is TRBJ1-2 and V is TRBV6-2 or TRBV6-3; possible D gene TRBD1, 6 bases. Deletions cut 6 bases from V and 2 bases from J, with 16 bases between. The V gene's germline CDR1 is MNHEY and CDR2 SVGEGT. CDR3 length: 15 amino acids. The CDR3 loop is CASSPGWGLNYGYTF. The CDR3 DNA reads TGTGCCAGCAGCCCCGGTTGGGGGCTGAACTATGGCTACACCTTC.

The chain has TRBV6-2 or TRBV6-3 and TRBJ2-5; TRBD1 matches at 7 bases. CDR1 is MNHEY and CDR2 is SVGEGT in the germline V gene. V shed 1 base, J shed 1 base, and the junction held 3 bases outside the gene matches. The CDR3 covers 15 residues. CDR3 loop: CASSYLTGAQETQYF. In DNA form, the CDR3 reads TGTGCCAGCAGTTACTTAACAGGGGCCCAAGAGACCCAGTACTTC.

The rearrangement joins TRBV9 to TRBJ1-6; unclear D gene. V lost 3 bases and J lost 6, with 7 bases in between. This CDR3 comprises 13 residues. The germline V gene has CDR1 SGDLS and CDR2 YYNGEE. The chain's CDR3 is CASSEISNSPLHF. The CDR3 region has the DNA TGTGCCAGCAGCGAAATCAGTAATTCACCCCTCCACTTT.

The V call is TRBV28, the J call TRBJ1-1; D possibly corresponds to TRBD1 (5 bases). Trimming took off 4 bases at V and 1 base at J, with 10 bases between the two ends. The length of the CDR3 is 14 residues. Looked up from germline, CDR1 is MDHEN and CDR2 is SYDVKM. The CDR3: CASSYSGGNTEAFF. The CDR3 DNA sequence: TGTGCCAGCAGTTATTCCGGGGGGAACACTGAAGCTTTCTTT.

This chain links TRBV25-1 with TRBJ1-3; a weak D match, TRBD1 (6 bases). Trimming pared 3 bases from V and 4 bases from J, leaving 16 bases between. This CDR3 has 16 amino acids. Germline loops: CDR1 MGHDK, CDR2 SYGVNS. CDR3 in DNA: TGTGCCAGCAGTGAGCAAACAAGGGGGACCGGAAACACCATATATTTT. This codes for CASSEQTRGTGNTIYF.

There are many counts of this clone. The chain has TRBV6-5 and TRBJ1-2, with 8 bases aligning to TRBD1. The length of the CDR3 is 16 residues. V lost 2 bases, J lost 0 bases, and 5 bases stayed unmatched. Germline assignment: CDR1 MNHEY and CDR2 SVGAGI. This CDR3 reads CASSYQQGAANYGYTF. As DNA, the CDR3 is TGTGCCAGCAGTTACCAGCAGGGGGCAGCTAACTATGGCTACACCTTC.

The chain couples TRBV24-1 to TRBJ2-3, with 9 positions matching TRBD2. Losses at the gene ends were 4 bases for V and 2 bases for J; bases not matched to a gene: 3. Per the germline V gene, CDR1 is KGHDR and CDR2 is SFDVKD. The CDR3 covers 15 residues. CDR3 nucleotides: TGTGCCACCAGTGACGAGCGGGGGGCCACAGATACGCAGTATTTT. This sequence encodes CATSDERGATDTQYF.

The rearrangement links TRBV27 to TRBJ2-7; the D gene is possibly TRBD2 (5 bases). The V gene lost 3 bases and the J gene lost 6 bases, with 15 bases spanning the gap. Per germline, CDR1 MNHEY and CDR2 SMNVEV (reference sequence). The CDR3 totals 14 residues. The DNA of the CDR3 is TGTGCCAGCAGTTTCTTTTACACTAGTTCCGAGCAGTACTTC. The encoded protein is CASSFFYTSSEQYF.

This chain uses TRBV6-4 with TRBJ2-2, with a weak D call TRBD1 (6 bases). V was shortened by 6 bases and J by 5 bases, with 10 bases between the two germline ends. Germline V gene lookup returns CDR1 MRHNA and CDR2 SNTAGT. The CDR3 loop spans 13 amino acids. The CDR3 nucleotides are TGTGCCAGCAGACAGGGTGGGACCGGGGAGCTGTTTTTT. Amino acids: CASRQGGTGELFF.

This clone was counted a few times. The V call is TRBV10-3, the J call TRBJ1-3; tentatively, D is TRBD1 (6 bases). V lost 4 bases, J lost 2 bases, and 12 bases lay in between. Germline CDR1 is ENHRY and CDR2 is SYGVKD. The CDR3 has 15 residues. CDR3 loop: CAISGGGVTGNTIYF. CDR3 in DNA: TGTGCCATCAGTGGAGGGGGGGTCACTGGAAACACCATATATTTT.

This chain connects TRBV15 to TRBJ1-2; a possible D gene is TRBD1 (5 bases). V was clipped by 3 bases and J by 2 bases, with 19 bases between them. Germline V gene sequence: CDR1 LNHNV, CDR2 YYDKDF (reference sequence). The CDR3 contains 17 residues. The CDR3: CATSSGTSSRVNYGYTF. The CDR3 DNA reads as TGTGCCACCAGCAGTGGAACCTCTTCCAGGGTGAACTATGGCTACACCTTC.

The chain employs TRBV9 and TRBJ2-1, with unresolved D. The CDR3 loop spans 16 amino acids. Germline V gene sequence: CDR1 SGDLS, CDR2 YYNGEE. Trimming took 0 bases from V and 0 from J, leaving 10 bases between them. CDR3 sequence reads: CASSVGPPVSYNEQFF. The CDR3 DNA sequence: TGTGCCAGCAGCGTAGGTCCCCCCGTCTCCTACAATGAGCAGTTCTTC.

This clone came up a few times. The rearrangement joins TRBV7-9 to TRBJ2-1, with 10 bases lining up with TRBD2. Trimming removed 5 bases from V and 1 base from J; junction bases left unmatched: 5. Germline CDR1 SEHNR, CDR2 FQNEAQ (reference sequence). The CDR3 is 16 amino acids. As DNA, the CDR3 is TGTGCCAGCAGCACCTCTAGCGGGAGATCCTACAATGAGCAGTTCTTC. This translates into CASSTSSGRSYNEQFF.

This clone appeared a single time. The CDR3 region has the DNA TGTGCCAGCAGTCCCGGACAGAGAACCTATGGCTACACCTTC. Amino acid sequence: CASSPGQRTYGYTF. V gene TRBV6-5 combines with J gene TRBJ1-2; tentative D call: TRBD1 (6 bases). V was pared by 5 bases and J by 4 bases, with 14 bases between. CDR1 is MNHEY and CDR2 is SVGAGI in the germline V gene. This CDR3 contains 14 residues.

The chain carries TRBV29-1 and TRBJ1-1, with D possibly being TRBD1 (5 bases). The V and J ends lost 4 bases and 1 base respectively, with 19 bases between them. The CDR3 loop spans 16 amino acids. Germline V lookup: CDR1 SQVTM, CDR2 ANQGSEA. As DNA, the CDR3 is TGCAGCGTTGTAGATGTGGGCAGGGCGGCGAACACTGAAGCTTTCTTT. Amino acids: CSVVDVGRAANTEAFF.